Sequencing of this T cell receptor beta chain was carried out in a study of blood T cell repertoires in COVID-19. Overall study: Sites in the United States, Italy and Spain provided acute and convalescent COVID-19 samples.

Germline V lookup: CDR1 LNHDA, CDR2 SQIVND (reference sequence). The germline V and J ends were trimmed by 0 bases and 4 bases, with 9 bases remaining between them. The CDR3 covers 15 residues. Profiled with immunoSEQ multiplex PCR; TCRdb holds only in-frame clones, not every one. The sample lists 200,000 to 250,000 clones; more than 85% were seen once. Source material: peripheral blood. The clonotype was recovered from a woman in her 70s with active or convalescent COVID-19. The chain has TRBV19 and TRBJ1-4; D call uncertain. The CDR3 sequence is CASSIDTVLNEKLFF. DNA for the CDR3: TGTGCCAGTAGTATAGATACAGTGCTTAATGAAAAACTGTTTTTT.